The rows below give T cell receptor beta chains drawn from one sample of a study of control samples from healthy donors and cancer patients. This table comes from immunoSEQ multiplex PCR, and its TCRdb copy is limited to in-frame clones, with some not included. The sample comprises 110,000 or so clones, approximately 82% of which are singletons, and approximately 7% rests with the top ten. Sequenced input: blood. These TCRs come from a man aged 18 to 30 in good health. Each CDR3 is given with its conserved first and last residue. The order of the fields is V gene, D gene, clone size, J gene, CDR3 length, CDR3 protein, CDR3 DNA. A D gene is named only where the DNA matches it firmly. Clone size is shown for a subset of rows, as once, few, many or a class of expanded clone.

v_call: TRBV18
d_call: TRBD2
clone_size: -
j_call: TRBJ2-5
cdr3_length: 13
cdr3_aa: CASSPGLGETQYF
cdr3_nt: TGTGCCAGCTCACCAGGACTAGGGGAGACCCAGTACTTC

v_call: TRBV6-5
d_call: -
clone_size: many
j_call: TRBJ1-1
cdr3_length: 11
cdr3_aa: CASIDRTEAFF
cdr3_nt: TGTGCCAGCATCGACAGGACTGAAGCTTTCTTT

v_call: TRBV21-1
d_call: -
clone_size: -
j_call: TRBJ1-6
cdr3_length: 20
cdr3_aa: CASSKTVTGEGSSYNSPLHF
cdr3_nt: TGTGCCAGCAGCAAGACGGTTACGGGGGAAGGGAGCTCCTATAATTCACCCCTCCACTTT

v_call: TRBV6-6
d_call: -
clone_size: -
j_call: TRBJ1-3
cdr3_length: 15
cdr3_aa: CASTRLGQWGNTIYF
cdr3_nt: TGTGCCAGCACTCGACTGGGTCAGTGGGGAAACACCATATATTTT

v_call: TRBV2
d_call: TRBD2
clone_size: few
j_call: TRBJ2-1
cdr3_length: 16
cdr3_aa: CASDPRGDRAYNEQFF
cdr3_nt: TGTGCCAGCGATCCCCGGGGGGACCGAGCGTACAATGAGCAGTTCTTC

v_call: TRBV6-5
d_call: -
clone_size: -
j_call: TRBJ2-5
cdr3_length: 14
cdr3_aa: CASSLLGAKETQYF
cdr3_nt: TGTGCCAGCAGCCTCCTTGGCGCGAAAGAGACCCAGTACTTC

v_call: TRBV7-2
d_call: -
clone_size: -
j_call: TRBJ1-1
cdr3_length: 18
cdr3_aa: CASSLNTRQWGRNTEAFF
cdr3_nt: TGTGCCAGCAGCTTAAATACGAGACAGTGGGGTCGGAACACTGAAGCTTTCTTT

v_call: TRBV20-1
d_call: -
clone_size: -
j_call: TRBJ2-7
cdr3_length: 10
cdr3_aa: CSGLDYEQYF
cdr3_nt: TGCAGTGGTTTGGACTACGAGCAGTACTTC

v_call: TRBV4-2
d_call: -
clone_size: -
j_call: TRBJ1-2
cdr3_length: 17
cdr3_aa: CASSQAFSDGPNYGYTF
cdr3_nt: TGTGCCAGCAGCCAAGCATTCTCGGACGGACCTAACTATGGCTACACCTTC

v_call: TRBV6-1
d_call: -
clone_size: -
j_call: TRBJ1-3
cdr3_length: 16
cdr3_aa: CASSDLAGTAGNTIYF
cdr3_nt: TGTGCCAGCAGTGACCTGGCAGGGACGGCTGGAAACACCATATATTTT

v_call: TRBV5-4
d_call: TRBD2
clone_size: -
j_call: TRBJ2-4
cdr3_length: 14
cdr3_aa: CASSPWASGDIQYF
cdr3_nt: TGTGCCAGCAGCCCGTGGGCTAGCGGGGACATTCAGTACTTC

v_call: TRBV28
d_call: -
clone_size: -
j_call: TRBJ2-1
cdr3_length: 17
cdr3_aa: CASSSLIAGAIINEQFF
cdr3_nt: TGTGCCAGCAGTTCCCTCATTGCGGGGGCTATAATCAATGAGCAGTTCTTC

v_call: TRBV6-6
d_call: -
clone_size: -
j_call: TRBJ2-5
cdr3_length: 14
cdr3_aa: CASSYWQAKETQYF
cdr3_nt: TGTGCCAGCAGTTACTGGCAGGCGAAAGAGACCCAGTACTTC

v_call: TRBV4-1
d_call: TRBD2
clone_size: -
j_call: TRBJ2-1
cdr3_length: 16
cdr3_aa: CASSDATGTTLPEQFF
cdr3_nt: TGCGCCAGCAGCGATGCAACCGGGACTACCTTACCTGAGCAGTTCTTC

v_call: TRBV4-1
d_call: -
clone_size: once
j_call: TRBJ1-2
cdr3_length: 15
cdr3_aa: CASSQEGGRIYGYTF
cdr3_nt: TGCGCCAGCAGCCAAGAGGGGGGGCGGATCTATGGCTACACCTTC

v_call: TRBV7-9
d_call: -
clone_size: -
j_call: TRBJ1-1
cdr3_length: 16
cdr3_aa: CASSLVGGGTNTEAFF
cdr3_nt: TGTGCCAGCAGCTTAGTTGGTGGGGGAACGAACACTGAAGCTTTCTTT

v_call: TRBV19
d_call: TRBD1
clone_size: -
j_call: TRBJ2-5
cdr3_length: 15
cdr3_aa: CASVLAMTGAETQYF
cdr3_nt: TGTGCCAGTGTCCTAGCCATGACAGGGGCAGAGACCCAGTACTTC

v_call: TRBV14
d_call: -
clone_size: -
j_call: TRBJ2-1
cdr3_length: 15
cdr3_aa: CASSPPSGGRYEQFF
cdr3_nt: TGTGCCAGCAGCCCCCCGTCAGGGGGGAGGTATGAGCAGTTCTTC

v_call: TRBV5-1
d_call: TRBD2
clone_size: -
j_call: TRBJ2-2
cdr3_length: 15
cdr3_aa: CASSTGLGGTGELFF
cdr3_nt: TGCGCCAGCAGCACGGGACTAGGGGGGACCGGGGAGCTGTTTTTT

v_call: TRBV29-1
d_call: -
clone_size: -
j_call: TRBJ1-1
cdr3_length: 12
cdr3_aa: CSVSRGDTEAFF
cdr3_nt: TGCAGCGTCTCCCGGGGGGACACTGAAGCTTTCTTT

v_call: TRBV5-5
d_call: -
clone_size: once
j_call: TRBJ1-4
cdr3_length: 15
cdr3_aa: CASSPPQAWGEKLFF
cdr3_nt: TGTGCCAGCAGCCCGCCGCAGGCTTGGGGAGAAAAACTGTTTTTT

v_call: TRBV15
d_call: -
clone_size: -
j_call: TRBJ2-5
cdr3_length: 13
cdr3_aa: CATSIPPGKTQYF
cdr3_nt: TGTGCCACCAGCATTCCCCCCGGGAAGACCCAGTACTTC

v_call: TRBV4-2
d_call: -
clone_size: -
j_call: TRBJ1-4
cdr3_length: 11
cdr3_aa: CASRGGGKLFF
cdr3_nt: TGTGCCAGCAGGGGGGGTGGAAAACTGTTTTTT

v_call: TRBV11-2
d_call: TRBD1
clone_size: once
j_call: TRBJ1-4
cdr3_length: 15
cdr3_aa: CASSPNRGGNEKLFF
cdr3_nt: TGTGCCAGCAGCCCCAACAGGGGGGGGAATGAAAAACTGTTTTTT

v_call: TRBV5-1
d_call: -
clone_size: few
j_call: TRBJ2-5
cdr3_length: 12
cdr3_aa: CASSRDVETQYF
cdr3_nt: TGCGCCAGCAGTCGGGACGTGGAGACCCAGTACTTC

v_call: TRBV14
d_call: -
clone_size: -
j_call: TRBJ1-2
cdr3_length: 16
cdr3_aa: CASSHYRASDGYGYTF
cdr3_nt: TGTGCCAGCAGCCACTACCGGGCTTCGGACGGCTATGGCTACACCTTC

v_call: TRBV24-1
d_call: TRBD1
clone_size: -
j_call: TRBJ2-3
cdr3_length: 15
cdr3_aa: CATSDGTGKTDTQYF
cdr3_nt: TGTGCCACCAGTGACGGGACAGGGAAGACAGATACGCAGTATTTT

v_call: TRBV20-1
d_call: -
clone_size: -
j_call: TRBJ1-5
cdr3_length: 15
cdr3_aa: CSASPGPGRRQPQHF
cdr3_nt: TGCAGTGCTAGTCCGGGACCGGGGAGGCGTCAGCCCCAGCATTTT

v_call: TRBV19
d_call: TRBD1
clone_size: -
j_call: TRBJ2-2
cdr3_length: 15
cdr3_aa: CASSFPDRYTGELFF
cdr3_nt: TGTGCCAGTAGTTTCCCGGACAGGTACACCGGGGAGCTGTTTTTT

v_call: TRBV6-6
d_call: -
clone_size: -
j_call: TRBJ1-2
cdr3_length: 15
cdr3_aa: CASSYPFGRNPGYTF
cdr3_nt: TGTGCCAGCAGTTACCCCTTTGGGCGGAACCCTGGCTACACCTTC

v_call: TRBV30
d_call: -
clone_size: -
j_call: TRBJ2-5
cdr3_length: 11
cdr3_aa: CAWGREETQYF
cdr3_nt: TGTGCCTGGGGAAGGGAAGAGACCCAGTACTTC

v_call: TRBV11-2
d_call: -
clone_size: -
j_call: TRBJ1-2
cdr3_length: 13
cdr3_aa: CASSPGEHYGYTF
cdr3_nt: TGTGCCAGCAGCCCAGGCGAACACTATGGCTACACCTTC

v_call: TRBV9
d_call: TRBD2
clone_size: few
j_call: TRBJ2-6
cdr3_length: 19
cdr3_aa: CASSTRAGGFSSGANVLTF
cdr3_nt: TGTGCCAGCAGCACCCGGGCGGGGGGGTTTAGCTCTGGGGCCAACGTCCTGACTTTC